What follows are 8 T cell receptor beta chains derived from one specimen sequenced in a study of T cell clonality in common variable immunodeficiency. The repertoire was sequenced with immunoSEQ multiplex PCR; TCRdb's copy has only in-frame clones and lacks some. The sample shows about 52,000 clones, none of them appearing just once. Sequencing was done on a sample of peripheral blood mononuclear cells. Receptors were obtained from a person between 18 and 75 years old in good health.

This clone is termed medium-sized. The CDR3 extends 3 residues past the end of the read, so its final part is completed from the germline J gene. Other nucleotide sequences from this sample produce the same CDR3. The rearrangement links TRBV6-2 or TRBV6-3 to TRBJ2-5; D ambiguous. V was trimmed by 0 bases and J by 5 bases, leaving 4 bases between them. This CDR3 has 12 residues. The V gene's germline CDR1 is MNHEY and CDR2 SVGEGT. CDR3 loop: CASSYSGETQYF. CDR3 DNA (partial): TGTGCCAGCAGTTACTCAGGGGAGACC.

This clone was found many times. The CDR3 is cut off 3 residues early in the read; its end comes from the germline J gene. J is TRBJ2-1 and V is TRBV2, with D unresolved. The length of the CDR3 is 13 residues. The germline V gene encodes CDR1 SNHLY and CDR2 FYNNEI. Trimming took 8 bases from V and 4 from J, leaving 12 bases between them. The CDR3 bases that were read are TGTGCCAGCGCCGGCCCAGGATACAATGAG. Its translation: CASAGPGYNE. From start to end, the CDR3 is CASAGPGYNEQFF.

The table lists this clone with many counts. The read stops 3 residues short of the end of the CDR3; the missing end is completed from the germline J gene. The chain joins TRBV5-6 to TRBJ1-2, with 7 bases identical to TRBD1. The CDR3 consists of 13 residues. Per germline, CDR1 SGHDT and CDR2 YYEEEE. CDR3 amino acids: CASSSGQWMGYTF. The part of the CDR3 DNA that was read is TGTGCCAGCAGCTCGGGACAGTGGATGGGC.

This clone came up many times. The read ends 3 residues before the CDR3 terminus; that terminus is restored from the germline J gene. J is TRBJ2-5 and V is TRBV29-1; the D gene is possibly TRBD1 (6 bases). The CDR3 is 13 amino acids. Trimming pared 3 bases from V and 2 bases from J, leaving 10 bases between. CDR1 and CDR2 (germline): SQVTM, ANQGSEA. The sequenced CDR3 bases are TGCAGCGTTGAGGCAGGGGCTCAAGAGACC. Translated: CSVEAGAQET. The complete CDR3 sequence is CSVEAGAQETQYF.

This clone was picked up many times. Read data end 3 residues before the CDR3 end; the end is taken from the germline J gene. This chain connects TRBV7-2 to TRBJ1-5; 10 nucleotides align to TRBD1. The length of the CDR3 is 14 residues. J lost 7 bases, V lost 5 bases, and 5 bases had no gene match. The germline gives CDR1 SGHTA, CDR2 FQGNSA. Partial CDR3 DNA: TGTGCCAGCAGCCCCGGACAGGGGGGACAGCCC. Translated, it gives CASSPGQGGQP. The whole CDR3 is CASSPGQGGQPQHF. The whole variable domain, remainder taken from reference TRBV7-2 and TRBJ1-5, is GAGVSQSPSNKVTEKGKDVELRCDPISGHTALYWYRQSLGQGLEFLIYFQGNSAPDKSGLPSDRFSAERTGGSVSTLTIQRTQQEDSAVYLCASSPGQGGQPQHFGDGTRLSIL.

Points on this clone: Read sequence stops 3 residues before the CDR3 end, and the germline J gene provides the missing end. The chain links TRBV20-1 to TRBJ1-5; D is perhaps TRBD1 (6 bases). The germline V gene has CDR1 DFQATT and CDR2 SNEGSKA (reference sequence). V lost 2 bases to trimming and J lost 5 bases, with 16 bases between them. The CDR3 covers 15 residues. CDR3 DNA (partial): TGCAGTGCTAGACCTGCAGGGGTCTGGGATCAGCCC. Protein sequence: CSARPAGVWDQP. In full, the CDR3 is CSARPAGVWDQPQHF.

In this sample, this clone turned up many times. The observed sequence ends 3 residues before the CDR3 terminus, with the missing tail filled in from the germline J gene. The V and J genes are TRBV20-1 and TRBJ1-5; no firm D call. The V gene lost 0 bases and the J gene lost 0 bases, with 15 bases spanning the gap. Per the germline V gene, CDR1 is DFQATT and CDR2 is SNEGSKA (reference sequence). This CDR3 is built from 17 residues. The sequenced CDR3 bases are TGCAGTGCTAGAGATTCCCGCAGGCCTTATAGCAATCAGCCC. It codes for CSARDSRRPYSNQP. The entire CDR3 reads CSARDSRRPYSNQPQHF.

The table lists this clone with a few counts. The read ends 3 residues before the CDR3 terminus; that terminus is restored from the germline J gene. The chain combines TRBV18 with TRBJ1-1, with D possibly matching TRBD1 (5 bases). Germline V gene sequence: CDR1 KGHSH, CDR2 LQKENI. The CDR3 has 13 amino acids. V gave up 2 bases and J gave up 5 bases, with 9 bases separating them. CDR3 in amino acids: CASSPDQGTEAFF. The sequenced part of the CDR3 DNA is TGTGCCAGCTCACCAGATCAGGGTACTGAA. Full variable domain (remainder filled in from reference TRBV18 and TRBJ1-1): NAGVMQNPRHLVRRRGQEARLRCSPMKGHSHVYWYRQLPEEGLKFMVYLQKENIIDESGMPKERFSAEFPKEGPSILRIQQVVRGDSAAYFCASSPDQGTEAFFGQGTRLTVV.